Following are 13 T cell receptor beta chains from one sample sequenced in a study of cytomegalovirus exposure and HLA in healthy donors. PCR primers comprised 60 Vbeta and 13 Jbeta primers. TCRdb keeps only in-frame clones here, not all; method: immunoSEQ multiplex PCR. The sample records about 190,000 clones, around 87% being singletons. Sequencing used PBMCs. These TCRs come from a man aged 30-40 years in good health and CMV-seronegative.

This clone was counted a few times. This sequence joins TRBV7-2 and TRBJ2-7; D remains ambiguous. The CDR3 has 14 amino acids. Germline CDR1 SGHTA, CDR2 FQGNSA. Deletions cut 1 base from V and 5 bases from J, with 12 bases between. The CDR3 DNA reads as TGTGCCAGCAGCTTAGGCGGTAGCCTCCACGAGCAGTACTTC. Its protein product is CASSLGGSLHEQYF.

V is TRBV5-6 and J is TRBJ1-2; D call uncertain. This CDR3 is built from 15 residues. CDR1 SGHDT and CDR2 YYEEEE come from the germline V gene. The germline V and J ends were trimmed by 0 bases and 6 bases, with 15 bases remaining between them. The chain's CDR3 is CASSLAGSRSDGYTF. The DNA for the CDR3 is TGTGCCAGCAGCTTGGCTGGGAGCAGGTCTGATGGCTACACCTTC. Together with reference TRBV5-6 and TRBJ1-2, the CDR3 gives the full variable domain: DAGVTQSPTHLIKTRGQQVTLRCSPKSGHDTVSWYQQALGQGPQFIFQYYEEEERQRGNFPDRFSGHQFPNYSSELNVNALLLGDSALYLCASSLAGSRSDGYTFGSGTRLTVV.

This chain joins TRBV4-3 and TRBJ2-4; 10 bases line up with TRBD1. V dropped 0 bases and J dropped 8; count of bases not matched to a gene: 4. Per germline, CDR1 LGHNA and CDR2 YSLEER. The CDR3 sequence is 15 residues long. The CDR3 spells CASSQDLGTGDIQYF. The DNA for the CDR3 is TGCGCCAGCAGCCAAGATTTGGGGACAGGGGACATTCAGTACTTC.

The chain employs TRBV7-2 and TRBJ2-1; 7 nucleotides match TRBD2. V lost 3 bases and J lost 7; bases outside the gene matches: 21. Germline CDR1 is SGHTA and CDR2 is FQGNSA. The CDR3 runs 19 residues. Here the CDR3 DNA reads TGTGCCAGCAGCTTGCGTGGGGACCGGCGGGGTGGGGGGGGAAATGAGCAGTTCTTC. It is translated as CASSLRGDRRGGGGNEQFF. Full variable domain (outside the CDR3, taken from reference TRBV7-2 and TRBJ2-1): GAGVSQSPSNKVTEKGKDVELRCDPISGHTALYWYRQSLGQGLEFLIYFQGNSAPDKSGLPSDRFSAERTGGSVSTLTIQRTQQEDSAVYLCASSLRGDRRGGGGNEQFFGPGTRLTVL.

J is TRBJ2-2 and V is TRBV7-9; 8 nucleotides align to TRBD1. The CDR3 contains 17 residues. The V segment lost 3 bases and the J segment 5 bases; nucleotides outside the gene matches: 11. Germline CDR1 and CDR2: SEHNR and FQNEAQ (reference sequence). The CDR3 bases are TGTGCCAGCAGCTTCCTTCGCAGGGGGCGCGGTACCGGGGAGCTGTTTTTT. It is translated as CASSFLRRGRGTGELFF.

CDR3 coding DNA: TGTGCCAGCAGCTCCCTACCGAACACCGGGGAGCTGTTTTTT. Its translation: CASSSLPNTGELFF. The chain employs TRBV27 and TRBJ2-2; unclear D gene. V lost 6 bases and J 0 bases, leaving 8 bases between the germline ends. CDR3 size: 14 residues. Germline loops: CDR1 MNHEY, CDR2 SMNVEV (reference sequence).

This clone was seen just once. This sequence joins TRBV27 and TRBJ2-7, with 14 bases fitting TRBD2. The V segment lost 6 bases and the J segment 3 bases; nucleotides outside the gene matches: 4. The length of the CDR3 is 15 residues. CDR1 and CDR2 (germline): MNHEY, SMNVEV (reference sequence). DNA of the CDR3: TGTGCCAGCAGGGCCGGGACTAGCGGGAGCTACGAGCAGTACTTC. Residues: CASRAGTSGSYEQYF.

The chain couples TRBV4-3 to TRBJ1-5; TRBD1 might be the D (5 bases). V was cut by 1 base and J by 5 bases, with 12 bases left in between. The CDR3 has 15 amino acids. Per germline, CDR1 LGHNA and CDR2 YSLEER. CDR3 loop: CASSQGLGADQPQHF. The CDR3 DNA reads TGCGCCAGCAGCCAAGGGTTAGGGGCTGATCAGCCCCAGCATTTT.

This chain connects TRBV6-5 to TRBJ2-7; TRBD1 matches at 8 bases. This CDR3 region has 15 residues. V lost 0 bases to trimming and J lost 2 bases; unmatched junction nucleotides: 3. Germline V gene sequence: CDR1 MNHEY, CDR2 SVGAGI. The CDR3 DNA sequence: TGTGCCAGCAGTTACTCGGCCAGGGGGCCCTACGAGCAGTACTTC. Its translation: CASSYSARGPYEQYF.

The genes are TRBV6-6 and TRBJ2-3; D is possibly TRBD1 (8 bases). Germline V gene lookup returns CDR1 MNHNY and CDR2 SVGAGI (reference sequence). The CDR3 loop spans 14 amino acids. V was clipped by 7 bases and J by 4 bases, with 15 bases between them. In DNA, the CDR3 is TGTGCCAGCACCCTACAGGGGGGGCCAGATACGCAGTATTTT. This codes for CASTLQGGPDTQYF.

The chain has TRBV7-9 and TRBJ1-4, with a tentative D call TRBD1 (6 bases). This CDR3 contains 14 residues. The germline V and J ends were trimmed by 2 bases and 7 bases, with 11 bases remaining between them. Germline values: CDR1 SEHNR, CDR2 FQNEAQ (reference sequence). CDR3 sequence: CASSLYGGGEKLFF. For the CDR3, the DNA is TGTGCCAGCAGCTTATATGGGGGCGGTGAAAAACTGTTTTTT.

In this sample, this clone turned up once. V gene TRBV7-6 combines with J gene TRBJ2-1; D may be TRBD1 (5 bases). V gave up 2 bases and J gave up 10 bases, with 15 bases separating them. Germline V gene data show CDR1 as SGHVS and CDR2 as FNYEAQ. The CDR3 covers 14 residues. DNA of the CDR3: TGTGCCAGCAGCTTAAGTCAGGGAAAAAGGGAGCAGTTCTTC. Its protein product is CASSLSQGKREQFF.

The chain is built from TRBV7-9 and TRBJ2-5; 10 bases are shared with TRBD1. CDR1 is SEHNR, CDR2 FQNEAQ, per germline (reference sequence). This CDR3 is built from 16 residues. J lost 4 bases, V lost 2 bases, and 7 bases had no gene match. The CDR3 bases are TGTGCCAGCAGCTTATGGGACAGGGGTGTCGGAGAGACCCAGTACTTC. Protein: CASSLWDRGVGETQYF.